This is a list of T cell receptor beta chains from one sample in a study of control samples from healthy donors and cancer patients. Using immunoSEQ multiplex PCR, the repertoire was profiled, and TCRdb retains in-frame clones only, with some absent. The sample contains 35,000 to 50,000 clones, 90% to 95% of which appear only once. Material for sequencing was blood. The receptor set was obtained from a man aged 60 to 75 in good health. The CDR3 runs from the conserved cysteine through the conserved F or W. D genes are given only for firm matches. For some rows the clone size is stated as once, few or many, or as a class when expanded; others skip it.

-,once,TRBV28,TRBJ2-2,CASSLLGTNTGELFF,TGTGCCAGCAGTTTACTAGGGACCAACACCGGGGAGCTGTTTTTT
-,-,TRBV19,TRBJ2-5,CASSITGRSLETQYF,TGTGCCAGTAGTATTACGGGTCGCAGTTTGGAGACCCAGTACTTC
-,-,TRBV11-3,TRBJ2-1,CASSPGSGSGEQFF,TGTGCCAGCAGCCCCGGGTCCGGGTCGGGTGAGCAGTTCTTC
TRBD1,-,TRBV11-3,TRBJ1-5,CASSSRARQGKQPQHF,TGTGCCAGCAGCTCCCGGGCTCGACAGGGTAAACAGCCCCAGCATTTT
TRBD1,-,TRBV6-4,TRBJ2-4,CASRTWGQGRGTAKNIQYF,TGTGCCAGCCGTACGTGGGGACAGGGACGGGGCACAGCCAAAAACATTCAGTACTTC
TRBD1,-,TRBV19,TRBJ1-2,CASSGRDRVIYGYTF,TGTGCCAGTAGTGGCCGGGACAGGGTGATCTATGGCTACACCTTC
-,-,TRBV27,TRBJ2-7,CASGRFAYEQYF,TGTGCCAGCGGGCGGTTCGCCTACGAGCAGTACTTC
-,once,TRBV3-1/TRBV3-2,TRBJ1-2,CASSPTARQVAQKKGYTF,TGTGCCAGCAGCCCTACGGCGAGACAGGTCGCACAGAAGAAAGGCTACACCTTC
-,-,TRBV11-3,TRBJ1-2,CASSLEGTKDGYTF,TGTGCCAGCAGCTTAGAGGGGACCAAAGACGGCTACACCTTC
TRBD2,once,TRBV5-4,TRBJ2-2,CASSPIAGVSGELFF,TGTGCCAGCAGCCCTATAGCGGGAGTTTCCGGGGAGCTGTTTTTT
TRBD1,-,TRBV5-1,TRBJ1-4,CASSSDRAEKLFF,TGCGCCAGCAGCTCGGACAGGGCTGAAAAACTGTTTTTT
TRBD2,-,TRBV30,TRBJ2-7,CACPGLTYEQYF,TGTGCCTGTCCGGGACTAACCTACGAGCAGTACTTC
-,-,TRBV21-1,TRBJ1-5,CASSKVQPQHF,TGTGCCAGCAGCAAAGTTCAGCCCCAGCATTTT
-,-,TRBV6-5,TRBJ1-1,CASRWGSMNTEAFF,TGTGCCAGCAGATGGGGCTCGATGAACACTGAAGCTTTCTTT
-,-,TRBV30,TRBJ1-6,CAWRVWADNSPLHF,TGTGCCTGGAGAGTATGGGCAGATAATTCACCCCTCCACTTT
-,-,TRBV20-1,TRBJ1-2,CSAKARGGYTF,TGCAGTGCCAAAGCCCGGGGAGGCTACACCTTC
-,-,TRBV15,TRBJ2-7,CATSTPAGRTFYEQYF,TGTGCCACCAGCACCCCGGCCGGCAGGACCTTCTACGAGCAGTACTTC
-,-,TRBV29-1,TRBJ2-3,CSARDPPGYTQYF,TGCAGTGCCCGGGACCCCCCTGGGTATACGCAGTATTTT
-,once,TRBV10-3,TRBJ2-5,CASSRPPGETQYF,TGTGCCTCCTCGAGACCCCCCGGGGAGACCCAGTACTTC
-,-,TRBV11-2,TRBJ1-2,CASSFRGLQGYTF,TGTGCCAGCAGCTTTCGGGGTTTACAAGGCTACACCTTC
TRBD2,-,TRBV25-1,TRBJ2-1,CASSVSGKNEQFF,TGTGCCAGCAGTGTTAGCGGGAAAAATGAGCAGTTCTTC
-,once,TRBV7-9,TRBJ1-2,CASTTTEGIYGYTF,TGTGCCAGCACCACCACGGAGGGAATCTATGGCTACACCTTC
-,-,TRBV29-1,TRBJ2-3,CSSRQGTDTQYF,TGCAGCTCTAGACAGGGCACAGATACGCAGTATTTT
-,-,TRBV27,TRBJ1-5,CASSLGQPQHF,TGTGCCAGCAGTTTAGGTCAGCCCCAGCATTTT
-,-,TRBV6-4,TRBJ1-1,CASSDSRESRTEAFF,TGTGCCAGCAGTGACTCGAGAGAGTCCCGCACTGAAGCTTTCTTT